This T cell receptor (beta chain) was recovered during a study of blood T cell repertoires in COVID-19. Across the whole study: Specimens from acute and convalescent COVID-19 originated in the United States, Italy and Spain. Nucleic acid was either cDNA or gDNA, and it came from T cells, B-cell-depleted T cells, or PBMCs.

Original methodology: From reference gene primer amplification, estimates of nucleated cell counts were derived. The assay was immunoSEQ multiplex PCR, and TCRdb's table has in-frame clones only and misses some. That table furnishes V, J and clone size, whereas the DNA furnished D and trimming. This sample has 100,000 to 150,000 clones; more than 70% occur once, and the top ten carry more than 1.5%. Germline CDR1 and CDR2: SGHAT and FQNNGV. V dropped 3 bases and J dropped 2; count of bases not matched to a gene: 6. The CDR3 contains 15 residues. The rearrangement joins TRBV11-2 to TRBJ2-7; 8 bases are a match to TRBD1. This sequence originates from a human donor in a cohort sampled during active COVID-19. The sequenced sample consisted of peripheral blood. The CDR3, as DNA: TGTGCCAGCAGCTTCGGACAGGGCAAACCCTACGAGCAGTACTTC. It specifies CASSFGQGKPYEQYF.